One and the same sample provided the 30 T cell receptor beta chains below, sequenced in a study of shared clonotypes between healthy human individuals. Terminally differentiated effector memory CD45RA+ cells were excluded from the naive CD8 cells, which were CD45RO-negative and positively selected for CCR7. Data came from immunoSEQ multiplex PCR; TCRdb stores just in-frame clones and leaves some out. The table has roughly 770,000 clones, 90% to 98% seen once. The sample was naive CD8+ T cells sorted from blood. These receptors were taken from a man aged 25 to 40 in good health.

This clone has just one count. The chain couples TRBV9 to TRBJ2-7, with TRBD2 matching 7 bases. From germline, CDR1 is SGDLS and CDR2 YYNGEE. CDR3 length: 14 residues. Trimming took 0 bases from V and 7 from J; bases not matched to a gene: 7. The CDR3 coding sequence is TGTGCCAGCAGCGTAGGTGGCGGGAGCGGTGAGCAGTACTTC. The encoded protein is CASSVGGGSGEQYF.

CDR3 sequence: CASQGARTQYF. The CDR3, as DNA: TGCGCCAGTCAGGGGGCGCGGACCCAGTACTTC. The rearrangement links TRBV10-2 to TRBJ2-5; 8 bases match TRBD1. The CDR3 is 11 residues long. Unmatched junction bases numbered 4, after V lost 9 bases and J lost 7 bases. Germline V CDR1 and CDR2: WSHSY, SAAADI.

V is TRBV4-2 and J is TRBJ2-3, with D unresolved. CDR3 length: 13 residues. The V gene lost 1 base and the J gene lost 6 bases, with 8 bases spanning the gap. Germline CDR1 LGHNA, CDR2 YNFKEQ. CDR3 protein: CASSQAFSDTQYF. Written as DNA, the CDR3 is TGTGCCAGCAGCCAAGCGTTCTCGGATACGCAGTATTTT.

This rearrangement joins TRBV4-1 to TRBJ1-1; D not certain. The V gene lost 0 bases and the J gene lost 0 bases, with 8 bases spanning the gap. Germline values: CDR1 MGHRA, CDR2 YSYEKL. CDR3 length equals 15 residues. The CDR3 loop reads CASSQEGLMNTEAFF. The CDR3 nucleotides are TGCGCCAGCAGCCAAGAGGGCCTCATGAACACTGAAGCTTTCTTT.

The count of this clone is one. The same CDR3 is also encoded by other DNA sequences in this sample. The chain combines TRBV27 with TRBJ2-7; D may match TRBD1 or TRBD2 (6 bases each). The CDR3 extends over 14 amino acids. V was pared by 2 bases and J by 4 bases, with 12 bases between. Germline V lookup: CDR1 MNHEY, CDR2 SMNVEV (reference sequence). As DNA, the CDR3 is TGTGCCAGCAGTTTAAGGCAAGGGGGGTACGAGCAGTACTTC. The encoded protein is CASSLRQGGYEQYF.

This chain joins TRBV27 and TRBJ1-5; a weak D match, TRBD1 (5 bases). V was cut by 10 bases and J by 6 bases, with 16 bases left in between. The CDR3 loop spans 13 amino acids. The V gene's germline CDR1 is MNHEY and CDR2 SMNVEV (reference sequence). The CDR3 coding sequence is TGTGCCATCAACAGCCAGGGAGGTCAGCCCCAGCATTTT. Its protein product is CAINSQGGQPQHF.

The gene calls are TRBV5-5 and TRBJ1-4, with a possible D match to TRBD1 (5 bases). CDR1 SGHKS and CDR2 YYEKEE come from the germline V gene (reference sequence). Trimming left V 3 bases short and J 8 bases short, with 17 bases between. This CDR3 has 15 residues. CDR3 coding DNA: TGTGCCAGCAGCTGGGACGCCGCGGACCAGGAAAAACTGTTTTTT. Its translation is CASSWDAADQEKLFF.

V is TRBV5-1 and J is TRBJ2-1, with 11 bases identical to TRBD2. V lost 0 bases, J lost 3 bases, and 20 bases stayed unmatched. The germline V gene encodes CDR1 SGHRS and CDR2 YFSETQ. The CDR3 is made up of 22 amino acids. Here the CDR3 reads CASSLGPQGVLAGEILYNEQFF. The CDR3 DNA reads TGCGCCAGCAGCTTGGGTCCCCAGGGAGTACTAGCGGGAGAGATACTCTACAATGAGCAGTTCTTC.

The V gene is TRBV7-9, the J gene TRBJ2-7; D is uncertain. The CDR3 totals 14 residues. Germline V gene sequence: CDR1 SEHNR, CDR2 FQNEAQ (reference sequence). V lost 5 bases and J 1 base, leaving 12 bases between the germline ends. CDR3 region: CASSPEGISYEQYF. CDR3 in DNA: TGTGCCAGCAGCCCAGAAGGGATTTCCTACGAGCAGTACTTC.

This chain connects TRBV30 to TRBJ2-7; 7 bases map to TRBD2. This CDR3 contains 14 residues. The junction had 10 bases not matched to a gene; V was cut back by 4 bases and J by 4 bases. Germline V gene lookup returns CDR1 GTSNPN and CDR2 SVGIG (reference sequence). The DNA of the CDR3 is TGTGCCTGGAATCCCCCGGGAGGTTTATACGAGCAGTACTTC. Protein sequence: CAWNPPGGLYEQYF.

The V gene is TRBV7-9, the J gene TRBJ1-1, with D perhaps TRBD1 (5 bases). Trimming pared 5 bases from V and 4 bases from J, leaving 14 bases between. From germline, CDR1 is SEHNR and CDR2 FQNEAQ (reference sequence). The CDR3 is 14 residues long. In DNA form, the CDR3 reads TGTGCCAGCAGCCATCCGGGGCACAGCACTGAAGCTTTCTTT. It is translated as CASSHPGHSTEAFF.

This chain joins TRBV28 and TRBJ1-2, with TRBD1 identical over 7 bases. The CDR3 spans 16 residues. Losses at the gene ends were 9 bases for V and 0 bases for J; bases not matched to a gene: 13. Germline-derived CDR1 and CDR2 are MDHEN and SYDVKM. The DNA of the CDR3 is TGTGCCAGTAACAGAAATCCGGGACAGCCTAACTATGGCTACACCTTC. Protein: CASNRNPGQPNYGYTF.

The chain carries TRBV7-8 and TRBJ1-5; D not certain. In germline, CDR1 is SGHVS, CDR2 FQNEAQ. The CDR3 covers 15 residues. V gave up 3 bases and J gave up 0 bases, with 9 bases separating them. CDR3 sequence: CASSFNWGSNQPQHF. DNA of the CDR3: TGTGCCAGCAGCTTTAATTGGGGTAGCAATCAGCCCCAGCATTTT.

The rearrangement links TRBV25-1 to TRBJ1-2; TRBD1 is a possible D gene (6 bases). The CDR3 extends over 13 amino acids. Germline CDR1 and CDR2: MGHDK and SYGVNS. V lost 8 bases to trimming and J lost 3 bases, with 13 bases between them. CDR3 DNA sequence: TGTGCCAGCTCTACAGGGATTGACTATGGCTACACCTTC. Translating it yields CASSTGIDYGYTF.

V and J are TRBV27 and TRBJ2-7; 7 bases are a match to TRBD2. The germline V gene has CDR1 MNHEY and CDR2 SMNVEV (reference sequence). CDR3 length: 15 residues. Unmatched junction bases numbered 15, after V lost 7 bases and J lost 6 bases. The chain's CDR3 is CASTTKAGRAGEQYF. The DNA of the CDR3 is TGTGCCAGCACCACAAAAGCGGGGAGGGCTGGCGAGCAGTACTTC.

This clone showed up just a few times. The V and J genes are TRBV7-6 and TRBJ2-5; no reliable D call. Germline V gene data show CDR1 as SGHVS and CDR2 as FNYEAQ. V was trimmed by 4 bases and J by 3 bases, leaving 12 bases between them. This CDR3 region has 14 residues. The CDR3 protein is CASSSLGQEETQYF. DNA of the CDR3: TGTGCCAGCAGCTCCCTCGGGCAAGAAGAGACCCAGTACTTC.

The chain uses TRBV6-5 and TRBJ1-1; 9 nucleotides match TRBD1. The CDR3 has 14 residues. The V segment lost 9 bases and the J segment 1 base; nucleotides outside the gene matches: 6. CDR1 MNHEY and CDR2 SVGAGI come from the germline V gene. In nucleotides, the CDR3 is TGTGCCAGTGGACAGGGGACTACGAACACTGAAGCTTTCTTT. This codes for CASGQGTTNTEAFF.

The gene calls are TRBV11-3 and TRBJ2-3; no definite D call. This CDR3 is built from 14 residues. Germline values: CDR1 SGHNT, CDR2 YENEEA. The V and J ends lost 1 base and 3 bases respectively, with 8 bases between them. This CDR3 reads CASSLGLGTDTQYF. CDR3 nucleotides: TGTGCCAGCAGCTTAGGGCTGGGTACAGATACGCAGTATTTT.

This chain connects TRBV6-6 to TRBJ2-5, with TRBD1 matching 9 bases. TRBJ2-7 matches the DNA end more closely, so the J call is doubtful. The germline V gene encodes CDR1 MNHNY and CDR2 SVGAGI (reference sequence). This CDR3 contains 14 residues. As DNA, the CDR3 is TGTGCCAGCAGTCGGACAGGGGAGGCCCACGAGCAGTACTTC. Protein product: CASSRTGEAHEQYF.

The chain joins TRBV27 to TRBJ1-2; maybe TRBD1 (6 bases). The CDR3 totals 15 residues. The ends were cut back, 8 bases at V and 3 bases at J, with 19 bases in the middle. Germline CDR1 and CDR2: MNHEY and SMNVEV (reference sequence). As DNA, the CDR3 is TGTGCCAGCGGGGATGTTACAGGGTCTTACTATGGCTACACCTTC. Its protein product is CASGDVTGSYYGYTF.

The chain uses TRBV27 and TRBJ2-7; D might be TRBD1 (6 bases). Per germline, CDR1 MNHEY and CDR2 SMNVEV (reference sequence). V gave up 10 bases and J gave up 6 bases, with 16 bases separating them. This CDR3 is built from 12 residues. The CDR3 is CATSNLRGEQYF. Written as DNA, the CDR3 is TGTGCCACCAGCAACCTCAGGGGCGAGCAGTACTTC.

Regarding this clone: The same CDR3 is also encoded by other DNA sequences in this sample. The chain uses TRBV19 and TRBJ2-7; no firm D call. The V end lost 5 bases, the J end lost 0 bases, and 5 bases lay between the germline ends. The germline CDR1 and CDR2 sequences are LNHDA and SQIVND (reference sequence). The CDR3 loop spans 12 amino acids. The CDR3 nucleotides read TGTGCCAGTAGTGTCGACTCCTACGAGCAGTACTTC. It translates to CASSVDSYEQYF.

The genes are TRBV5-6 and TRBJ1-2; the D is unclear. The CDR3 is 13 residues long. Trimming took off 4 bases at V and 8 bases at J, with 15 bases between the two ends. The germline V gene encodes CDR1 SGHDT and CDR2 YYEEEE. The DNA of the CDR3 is TGTGCCAGCAGCGAACTTGGCGAGGGAGGCTACACCTTC. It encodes CASSELGEGGYTF.

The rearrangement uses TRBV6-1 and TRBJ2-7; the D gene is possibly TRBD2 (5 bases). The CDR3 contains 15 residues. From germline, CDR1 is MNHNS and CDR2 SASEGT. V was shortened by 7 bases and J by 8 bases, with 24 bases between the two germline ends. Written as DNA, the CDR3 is TGTGCCAGCACCCCGATTGAGGGAATCATAGGAAAGCAGTACTTC. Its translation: CASTPIEGIIGKQYF.

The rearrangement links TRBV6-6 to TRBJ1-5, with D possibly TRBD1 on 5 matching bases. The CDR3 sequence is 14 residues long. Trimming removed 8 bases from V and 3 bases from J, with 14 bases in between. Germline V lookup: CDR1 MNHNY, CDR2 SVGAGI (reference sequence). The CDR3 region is CASGTGENNQPQHF. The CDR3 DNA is TGTGCCAGCGGAACAGGAGAAAACAATCAGCCCCAGCATTTT.

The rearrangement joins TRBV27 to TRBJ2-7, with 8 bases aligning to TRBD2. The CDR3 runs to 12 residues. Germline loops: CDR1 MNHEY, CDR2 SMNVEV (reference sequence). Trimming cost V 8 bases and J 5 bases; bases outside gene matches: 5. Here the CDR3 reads CASRTSRHEQYF. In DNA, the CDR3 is TGTGCCAGCCGGACTAGCCGGCACGAGCAGTACTTC.

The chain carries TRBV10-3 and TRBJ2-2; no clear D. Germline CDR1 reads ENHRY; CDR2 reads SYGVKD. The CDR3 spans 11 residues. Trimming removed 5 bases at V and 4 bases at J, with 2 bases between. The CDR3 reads CAISSTGELFF. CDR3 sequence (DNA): TGTGCCATCAGTAGCACCGGGGAGCTGTTTTTT.

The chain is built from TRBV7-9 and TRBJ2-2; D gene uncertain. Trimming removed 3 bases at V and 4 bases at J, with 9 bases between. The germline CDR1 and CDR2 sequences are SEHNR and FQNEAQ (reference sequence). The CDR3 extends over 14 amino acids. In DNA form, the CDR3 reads TGTGCCAGCAGCTTCGGTGTCCCCACCGGGGAGCTGTTTTTT. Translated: CASSFGVPTGELFF. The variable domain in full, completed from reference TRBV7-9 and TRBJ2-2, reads DTGVSQNPRHKITKRGQNVTFRCDPISEHNRLYWYRQTLGQGPEFLTYFQNEAQLEKSRLLSDRFSAERPKGSFSTLEIQRTEQGDSAMYLCASSFGVPTGELFFGEGSRLTVL.

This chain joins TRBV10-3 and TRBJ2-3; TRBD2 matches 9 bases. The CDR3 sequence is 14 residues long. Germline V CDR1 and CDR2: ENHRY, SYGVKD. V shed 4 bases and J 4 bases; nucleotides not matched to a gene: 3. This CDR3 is CAISVQREADTQYF. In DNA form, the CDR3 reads TGTGCCATCAGTGTCCAGCGGGAGGCAGATACGCAGTATTTT.

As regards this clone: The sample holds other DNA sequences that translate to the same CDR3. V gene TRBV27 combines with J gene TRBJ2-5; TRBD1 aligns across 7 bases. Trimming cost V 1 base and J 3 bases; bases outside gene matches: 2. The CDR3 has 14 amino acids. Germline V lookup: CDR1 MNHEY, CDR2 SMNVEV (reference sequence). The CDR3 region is CASSLLGTEETQYF. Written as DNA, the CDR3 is TGTGCCAGCAGTTTATTGGGGACAGAAGAGACCCAGTACTTC.